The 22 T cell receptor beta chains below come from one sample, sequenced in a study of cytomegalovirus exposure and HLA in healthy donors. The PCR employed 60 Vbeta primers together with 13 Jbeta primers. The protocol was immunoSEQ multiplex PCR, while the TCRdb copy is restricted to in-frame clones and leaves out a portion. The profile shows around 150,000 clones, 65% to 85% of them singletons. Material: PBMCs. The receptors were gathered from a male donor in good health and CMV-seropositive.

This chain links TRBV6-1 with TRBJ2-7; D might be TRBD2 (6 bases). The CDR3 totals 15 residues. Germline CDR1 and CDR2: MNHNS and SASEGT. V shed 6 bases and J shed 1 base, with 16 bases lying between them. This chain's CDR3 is CASSVWRVQSYEQYF. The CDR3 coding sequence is TGTGCCAGCAGCGTCTGGAGGGTCCAATCCTACGAGCAGTACTTC.

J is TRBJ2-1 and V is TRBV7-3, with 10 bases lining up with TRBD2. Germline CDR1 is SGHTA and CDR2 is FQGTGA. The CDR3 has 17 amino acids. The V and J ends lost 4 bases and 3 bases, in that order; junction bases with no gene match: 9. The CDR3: CASSSLPRTSGYNEQFF. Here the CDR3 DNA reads TGTGCCAGCAGCTCCCTTCCCCGGACTAGCGGCTACAATGAGCAGTTCTTC.

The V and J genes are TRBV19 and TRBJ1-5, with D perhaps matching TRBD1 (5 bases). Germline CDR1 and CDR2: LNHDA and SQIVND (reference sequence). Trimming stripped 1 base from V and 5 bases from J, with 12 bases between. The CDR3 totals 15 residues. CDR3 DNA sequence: TGTGCCAGTAGTATAGCCTGGGGGGGTTATCAGCCCCAGCATTTT. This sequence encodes CASSIAWGGYQPQHF.

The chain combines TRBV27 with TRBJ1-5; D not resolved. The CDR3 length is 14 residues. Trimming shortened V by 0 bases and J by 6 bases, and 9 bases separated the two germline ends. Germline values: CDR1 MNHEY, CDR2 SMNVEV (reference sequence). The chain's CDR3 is CASSLSTEGQPQHF. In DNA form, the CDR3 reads TGTGCCAGCAGTTTATCGACTGAGGGTCAGCCCCAGCATTTT.

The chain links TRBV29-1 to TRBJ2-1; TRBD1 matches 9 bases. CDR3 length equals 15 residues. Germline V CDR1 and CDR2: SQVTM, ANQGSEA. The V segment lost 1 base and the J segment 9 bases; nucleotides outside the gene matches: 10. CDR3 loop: CSVEVGGTGRGEQFF. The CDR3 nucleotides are TGCAGCGTTGAAGTGGGCGGGACAGGGAGAGGTGAGCAGTTCTTC.

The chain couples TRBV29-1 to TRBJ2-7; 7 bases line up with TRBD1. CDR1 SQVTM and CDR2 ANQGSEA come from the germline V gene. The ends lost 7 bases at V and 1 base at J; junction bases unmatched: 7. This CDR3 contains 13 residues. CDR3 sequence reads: CSAGGGRSYEQYF. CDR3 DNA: TGCAGCGCAGGGGGTGGGCGGTCCTACGAGCAGTACTTC.

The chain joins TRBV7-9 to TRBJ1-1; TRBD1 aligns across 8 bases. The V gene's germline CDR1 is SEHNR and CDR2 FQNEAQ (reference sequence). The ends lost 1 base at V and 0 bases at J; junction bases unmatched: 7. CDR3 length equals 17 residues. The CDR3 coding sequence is TGTGCCAGCAGCTTAGACGGGCCAGGGGGCCTGAACACTGAAGCTTTCTTT. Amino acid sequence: CASSLDGPGGLNTEAFF. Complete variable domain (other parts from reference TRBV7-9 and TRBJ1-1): DTGVSQNPRHKITKRGQNVTFRCDPISEHNRLYWYRQTLGQGPEFLTYFQNEAQLEKSRLLSDRFSAERPKGSFSTLEIQRTEQGDSAMYLCASSLDGPGGLNTEAFFGQGTRLTVV.

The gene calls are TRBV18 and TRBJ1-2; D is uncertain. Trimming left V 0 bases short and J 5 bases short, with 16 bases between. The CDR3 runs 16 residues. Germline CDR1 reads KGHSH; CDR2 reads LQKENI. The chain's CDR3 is CASSPPSEGGRYGYTF. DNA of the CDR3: TGTGCCAGCTCACCACCTTCCGAAGGCGGGAGGTATGGCTACACCTTC.

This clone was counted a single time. Written as DNA, the CDR3 is TGCAGCGCCGAAGAGGACAGGGGGACCTCCTACGAGCAGTACTTC. Its translation is CSAEEDRGTSYEQYF. The chain couples TRBV29-1 to TRBJ2-7, with TRBD1 matching over 10 bases. V was clipped by 7 bases and J by 0 bases; unmatched bases: 9. This CDR3 is built from 15 residues. The germline CDR1 and CDR2 sequences are SQVTM and ANQGSEA.

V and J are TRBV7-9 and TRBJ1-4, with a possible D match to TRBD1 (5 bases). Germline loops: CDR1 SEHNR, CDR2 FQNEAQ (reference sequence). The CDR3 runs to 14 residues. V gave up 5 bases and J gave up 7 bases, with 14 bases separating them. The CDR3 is CASSTAGGTEKLFF. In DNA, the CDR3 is TGTGCCAGCAGCACGGCAGGAGGGACTGAAAAACTGTTTTTT.

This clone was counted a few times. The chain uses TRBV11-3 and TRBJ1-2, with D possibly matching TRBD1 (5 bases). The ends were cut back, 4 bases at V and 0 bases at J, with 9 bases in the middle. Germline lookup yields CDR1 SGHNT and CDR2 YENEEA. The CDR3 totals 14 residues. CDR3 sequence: CASSSPGANYGYTF. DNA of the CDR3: TGTGCCAGCAGCTCCCCGGGGGCTAACTATGGCTACACCTTC.

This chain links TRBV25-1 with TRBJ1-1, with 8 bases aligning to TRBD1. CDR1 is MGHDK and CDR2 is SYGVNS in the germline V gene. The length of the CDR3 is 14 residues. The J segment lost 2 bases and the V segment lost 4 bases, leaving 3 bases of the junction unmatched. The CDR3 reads CASSGTGRNTEAFF. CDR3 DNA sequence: TGTGCCAGCAGTGGGACAGGGCGAAACACTGAAGCTTTCTTT.

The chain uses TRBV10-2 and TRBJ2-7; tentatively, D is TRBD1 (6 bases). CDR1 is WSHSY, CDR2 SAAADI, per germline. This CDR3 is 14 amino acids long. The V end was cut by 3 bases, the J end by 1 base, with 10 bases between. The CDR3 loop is CASSDGQGSYEQYF. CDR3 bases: TGCGCCAGCAGTGACGGGCAGGGGTCCTACGAGCAGTACTTC.

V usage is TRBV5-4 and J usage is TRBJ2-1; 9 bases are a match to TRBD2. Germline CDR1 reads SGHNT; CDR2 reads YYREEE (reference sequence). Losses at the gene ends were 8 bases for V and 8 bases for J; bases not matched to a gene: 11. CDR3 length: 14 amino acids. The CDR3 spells CARPPGLAIDEQFF. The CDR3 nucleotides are TGTGCCAGGCCACCGGGACTAGCTATCGATGAGCAGTTCTTC.

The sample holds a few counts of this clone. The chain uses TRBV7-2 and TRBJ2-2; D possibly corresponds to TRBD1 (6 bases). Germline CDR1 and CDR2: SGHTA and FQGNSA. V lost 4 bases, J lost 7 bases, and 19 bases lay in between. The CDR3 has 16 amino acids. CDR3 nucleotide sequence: TGTGCCAGCAGCTACCGTCGGGGAGTAGGGGGCGGGGAGCTGTTTTTT. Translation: CASSYRRGVGGGELFF.

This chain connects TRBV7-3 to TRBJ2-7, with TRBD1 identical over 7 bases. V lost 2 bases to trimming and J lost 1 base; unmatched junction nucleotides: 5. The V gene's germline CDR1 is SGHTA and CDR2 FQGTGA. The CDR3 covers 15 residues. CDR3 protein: CASSLQPTGSYEQYF. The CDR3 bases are TGTGCCAGCAGCTTACAACCGACAGGGTCCTACGAGCAGTACTTC. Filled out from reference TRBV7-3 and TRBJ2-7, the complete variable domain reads GAGVSQTPSNKVTEKGKYVELRCDPISGHTALYWYRQSLGQGPEFLIYFQGTGAADDSGLPNDRFFAVRPEGSVSTLKIQRTERGDSAVYLCASSLQPTGSYEQYFGPGTRLTVT.

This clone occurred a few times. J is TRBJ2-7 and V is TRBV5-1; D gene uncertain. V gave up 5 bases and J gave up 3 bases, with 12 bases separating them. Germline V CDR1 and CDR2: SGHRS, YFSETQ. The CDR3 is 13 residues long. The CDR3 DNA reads TGCGCCAGCAGGCGCCCCGGCGGCTACGAGCAGTACTTC. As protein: CASRRPGGYEQYF.

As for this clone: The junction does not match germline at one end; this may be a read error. The CDR3 protein is CSSSPPAEAETQYF. The CDR3 bases are TGTTCCAGCAGCCCCCCCGCTGAGGCCGAGACCCAGTACTTC. The chain has TRBV7-9 and TRBJ2-5; no definite D call. The CDR3 contains 14 residues. The germline CDR1 and CDR2 sequences are SEHNR and FQNEAQ (reference sequence).

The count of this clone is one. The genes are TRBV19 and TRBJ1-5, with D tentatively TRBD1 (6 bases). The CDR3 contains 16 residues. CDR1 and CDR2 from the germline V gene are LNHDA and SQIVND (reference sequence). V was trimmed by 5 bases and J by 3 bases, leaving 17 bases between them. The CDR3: CASSARSGTYNQPQHF. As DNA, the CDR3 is TGTGCCAGTAGTGCCCGTTCCGGGACATACAATCAGCCCCAGCATTTT.

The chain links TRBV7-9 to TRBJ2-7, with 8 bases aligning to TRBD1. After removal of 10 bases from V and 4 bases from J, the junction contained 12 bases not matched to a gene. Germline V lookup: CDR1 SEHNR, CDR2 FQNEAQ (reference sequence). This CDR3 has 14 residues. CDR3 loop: CATGGRDRTYEQYF. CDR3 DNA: TGTGCCACTGGCGGGCGGGACAGGACTTACGAGCAGTACTTC.

The CDR3 is CASSPVGAGESYEQYF. The CDR3 region has the DNA TGTGCCAGCAGTCCCGTGGGGGCGGGGGAGTCCTACGAGCAGTACTTC. V and J are TRBV27 and TRBJ2-7; TRBD2 is a possible D gene (7 bases). CDR1 MNHEY and CDR2 SMNVEV come from the germline V gene (reference sequence). The CDR3 loop spans 16 amino acids. Trimming left V 5 bases short and J 1 base short, with 18 bases between.

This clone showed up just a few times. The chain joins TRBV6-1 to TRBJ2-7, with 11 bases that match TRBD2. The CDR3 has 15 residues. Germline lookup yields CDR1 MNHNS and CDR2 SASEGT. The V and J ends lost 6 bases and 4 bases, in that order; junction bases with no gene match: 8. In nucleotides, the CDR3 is TGTGCCAGCAGAGGCTCACTAGCGGGAGCATACGAGCAGTACTTC. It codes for CASRGSLAGAYEQYF.